The T cell receptor (beta chain) described here comes from a study of T cell responses to AZD1222 COVID-19 vaccine. Study in general: Second-dose intervals near 4 or 12 weeks were combined.

Assay: immunoSEQ multiplex PCR; the TCRdb copy retains only in-frame clones and omits some. Of about 93,000 clones in the sample, 80% to 90% were seen once. Comment on this clone: Antigen unknown.

Trimming took 4 bases from V and 3 from J; bases not matched to a gene: 8. The CDR3 is made up of 15 amino acids. Germline CDR1 reads MNHEY; CDR2 reads SMNVEV (reference sequence). Study findings and constraints: Dominant CD4 TCR responses targeted spike regions 160-218 and 743-854. Two AZD1222 administrations were followed by greater Spike-specific TCR breadth and depth. Donors were largely white British and mainly female; clonal diversity was possibly underestimated.

This clonotype originated in an adult in good health. The specimen comprised peripheral blood, sampled on day 0 of AZD1222 vaccination. The chain joins TRBV27 to TRBJ2-7, with 8 bases matching TRBD2. The DNA of the CDR3 is TGTGCCAGCAGTTCTCCCGGGACTAGTATCTACGAGCAGTACTTC. It encodes CASSSPGTSIYEQYF.